Following are 26 T cell receptor beta chains from one sample sequenced in a study of blood T cell repertoires in COVID-19. Using immunoSEQ multiplex PCR, the repertoire was profiled, and TCRdb retains in-frame clones only, with some absent. The sample holds 190,000 or so clones; approximately 86% are singletons and the top ten take approximately 9.8%. Material: peripheral blood. The source of these receptors is an elderly woman with acute or convalescent COVID-19.

V is TRBV6-4 and J is TRBJ1-1; TRBD1 is a possible D gene (6 bases). V dropped 2 bases and J dropped 1 base, with 11 bases sitting between them. This CDR3 comprises 15 residues. CDR1 and CDR2 (germline): MRHNA, SNTAGT. CDR3 sequence: CASSDRGSGNTEAFF. As DNA, the CDR3 is TGTGCCAGCAGTGACAGGGGGAGTGGGAACACTGAAGCTTTCTTT.

CDR3: CASSQRQAAGSFSNQPQHF. CDR3 coding DNA: TGTGCCAGCTCGCAAAGACAGGCCGCAGGGTCTTTTAGCAATCAGCCCCAGCATTTT. The chain carries TRBV18 and TRBJ1-5; D possibly corresponds to TRBD1 (6 bases). With 6 bases removed from V and 0 bases from J, the gap between germline ends came to 24 bases. Germline CDR1 reads KGHSH; CDR2 reads LQKENI. The CDR3 is 19 amino acids.

The chain has TRBV3-1 (or the pseudogene TRBV3-2) and TRBJ2-7, with 7 bases matching TRBD1. CDR1 is LGHDT, CDR2 YNNKEL, per germline (reference sequence). The CDR3 is made up of 14 amino acids. Trimming at V came to 2 bases and at J to 6 bases, leaving 7 bases not matched to a gene. CDR3 sequence (DNA): TGTGCCAGCAGCCAACCTTCTACAGGGGCCGAGCAGTACTTC. The encoded protein is CASSQPSTGAEQYF.

The chain joins TRBV15 to TRBJ2-7; tentatively, D is TRBD2 (6 bases). The V end lost 3 bases, the J end lost 0 bases, and 9 bases lay between the germline ends. There are 14 residues in the CDR3. Germline V CDR1 and CDR2: LNHNV, YYDKDF (reference sequence). The CDR3 sequence: CATSRDYNSYEQYF. The CDR3 coding sequence is TGTGCCACCAGCAGGGACTACAACTCCTACGAGCAGTACTTC.

The J gene is TRBJ2-7, the V gene TRBV19; TRBD2 might be the D (6 bases). Trimming left V 6 bases short and J 4 bases short, with 16 bases between. The CDR3 totals 14 residues. Germline V CDR1 and CDR2: LNHDA, SQIVND (reference sequence). The CDR3 loop is CASSLSGLLYEQYF. The CDR3 DNA sequence: TGTGCCAGTAGCTTAAGCGGGTTATTGTACGAGCAGTACTTC.

This chain links TRBV6-4 with TRBJ2-3, with TRBD2 matching over 9 bases. Trimming removed 5 bases from V and 3 bases from J; junction bases left unmatched: 12. Looked up from germline, CDR1 is MRHNA and CDR2 is SNTAGT. The CDR3 contains 17 residues. This CDR3 is CASSSRAGGRRTDTQYF. Here the CDR3 DNA reads TGTGCCAGCAGTTCCCGGGCGGGGGGGAGGAGAACAGATACGCAGTATTTT.

V usage is TRBV19 and J usage is TRBJ1-1, with D possibly being TRBD1 (6 bases). The CDR3 spans 17 residues. Germline V lookup: CDR1 LNHDA, CDR2 SQIVND (reference sequence). Trimming stripped 3 bases from V and 1 base from J, with 18 bases between. In DNA, the CDR3 is TGTGCCAGTAGTATGGGAATCGTGTCAGGGGCGAACACTGAAGCTTTCTTT. This codes for CASSMGIVSGANTEAFF.

This chain joins TRBV5-1 and TRBJ1-1; 9 nucleotides align to TRBD1. Losses at the gene ends were 0 bases for V and 0 bases for J; bases not matched to a gene: 0. The CDR3 extends over 15 amino acids. From germline, CDR1 is SGHRS and CDR2 YFSETQ. Written as DNA, the CDR3 is TGCGCCAGCAGCTTGGGACAGGGGGTGAACACTGAAGCTTTCTTT. This gives the protein CASSLGQGVNTEAFF.

The V gene is TRBV18, the J gene TRBJ1-1, with D possibly TRBD1 on 5 matching bases. In germline, CDR1 is KGHSH, CDR2 LQKENI. The CDR3 is made up of 13 amino acids. Trimming took 5 bases from V and 4 from J, leaving 11 bases between them. Written as DNA, the CDR3 is TGTGCCAGCTCAACGGGGGGAGGCACTGAAGCTTTCTTT. Residues: CASSTGGGTEAFF.

This clone was recorded once. The V call is TRBV7-2, the J call TRBJ1-6; D gene ambiguous. The V and J ends lost 1 base and 7 bases respectively, with 8 bases between them. The CDR3 covers 14 residues. Germline V gene data show CDR1 as SGHTA and CDR2 as FQGNSA. The CDR3 nucleotides read TGTGCCAGCAGCTTAGTGTTGAGGAATTCACCCCTCCACTTT. Residues: CASSLVLRNSPLHF. Filled out from reference TRBV7-2 and TRBJ1-6, the complete variable domain reads GAGVSQSPSNKVTEKGKDVELRCDPISGHTALYWYRQSLGQGLEFLIYFQGNSAPDKSGLPSDRFSAERTGGSVSTLTIQRTQQEDSAVYLCASSLVLRNSPLHFGNGTRLTVT.

This sequence joins TRBV18 and TRBJ1-1; 7 positions agree with TRBD1. This CDR3 has 14 residues. Per germline, CDR1 KGHSH and CDR2 LQKENI. With V trimmed by 5 bases and J by 5 bases, 8 bases remained unmatched. DNA for the CDR3: TGTGCCAGCTCAGGAGACAGGGCGGGGACTGAAGCTTTCTTT. This gives the protein CASSGDRAGTEAFF.

The chain couples TRBV4-1 to TRBJ1-1; D perhaps matches TRBD1 (5 bases). V lost 5 bases and J lost 0, with 19 bases in between. Germline CDR1 reads MGHRA; CDR2 reads YSYEKL. The CDR3 is 17 residues long. The CDR3 DNA reads as TGCGCCAGCAGCTCCGTAGGGGCCTCCTACATGAACACTGAAGCTTTCTTT. Translated: CASSSVGASYMNTEAFF.

CDR3 amino acids: CASSVRVPPAVRGNTIYF. CDR3 nucleotides: TGTGCCAGTAGTGTTCGGGTCCCACCGGCAGTGCGGGGGAACACCATATATTTT. V is TRBV19 and J is TRBJ1-3; possibly TRBD1 for D (5 bases). CDR3 size: 18 residues. Germline V gives CDR1 LNHDA, CDR2 SQIVND (reference sequence). Trimming stripped 5 bases from V and 7 bases from J, with 27 bases between. Drawing the rest from reference TRBV19 and TRBJ1-3, the complete variable domain is DGGITQSPKYLFRKEGQNVTLSCEQNLNHDAMYWYRQDPGQGLRLIYYSQIVNDFQKGDIAEGYSVSREKKESFPLTVTSAQKNPTAFYLCASSVRVPPAVRGNTIYFGEGSWLTVV.

This chain links TRBV12-3 or TRBV12-4 with TRBJ1-4; 7 bases are shared with TRBD1. Unmatched junction bases numbered 5, after V lost 5 bases and J lost 8 bases. CDR3 length: 13 amino acids. The CDR3 sequence is CASSTPTGEKLFF. For the CDR3, the DNA is TGTGCCAGCAGTACCCCGACAGGGGAAAAACTGTTTTTT.

The V call is TRBV19, the J call TRBJ1-2; 8 bases map to TRBD1. Trimming at V came to 5 bases and at J to 8 bases, leaving 10 bases not matched to a gene. Germline V gene sequence: CDR1 LNHDA, CDR2 SQIVND (reference sequence). This CDR3 comprises 14 residues. CDR3 sequence reads: CASSSRTGHTGYTF. For the CDR3, the DNA is TGTGCCAGTAGTTCGAGGACAGGGCATACGGGCTACACCTTC. Based on the CDR3 plus reference TRBV19 and TRBJ1-2, the full variable domain is DGGITQSPKYLFRKEGQNVTLSCEQNLNHDAMYWYRQDPGQGLRLIYYSQIVNDFQKGDIAEGYSVSREKKESFPLTVTSAQKNPTAFYLCASSSRTGHTGYTFGSGTRLTVV.

This chain connects TRBV19 to TRBJ2-1; 8 bases align to TRBD2. The CDR3 has 13 residues. V gave up 5 bases and J gave up 11 bases; unmatched junction bases: 8. Germline CDR1 and CDR2: LNHDA and SQIVND (reference sequence). CDR3 in DNA: TGTGCCAGTAGTGGGGGGACTAGACTCAAGCAGTTCTTC. This codes for CASSGGTRLKQFF. Variable domain in full (rest from reference TRBV19 and TRBJ2-1): DGGITQSPKYLFRKEGQNVTLSCEQNLNHDAMYWYRQDPGQGLRLIYYSQIVNDFQKGDIAEGYSVSREKKESFPLTVTSAQKNPTAFYLCASSGGTRLKQFFGPGTRLTVL.

The chain recombines TRBV2 with TRBJ2-2, with D hard to call. From germline, CDR1 is SNHLY and CDR2 FYNNEI. V was trimmed by 8 bases and J by 0 bases, leaving 16 bases between them. This CDR3 has 16 amino acids. CDR3 DNA sequence: TGTGCCAGCTCTGCCCTTCTAGATTCGAACACCGGGGAGCTGTTTTTT. It encodes CASSALLDSNTGELFF. Full variable domain (missing parts from reference TRBV2 and TRBJ2-2): EPEVTQTPSHQVTQMGQEVILRCVPISNHLYFYWYRQILGQKVEFLVSFYNNEISEKSEIFDDQFSVERPDGSNFTLKIRSTKLEDSAMYFCASSALLDSNTGELFFGEGSRLTVL.

There are a few counts of this clone. This sequence joins TRBV11-2 and TRBJ1-2; 7 bases match TRBD1. Germline V CDR1 and CDR2: SGHAT, FQNNGV. With 1 base clipped from V and 4 bases from J, the junction kept 15 bases outside the gene matches. The CDR3 has 18 amino acids. This CDR3 is CASSLGALETGLGYGYTF. CDR3 sequence (DNA): TGTGCCAGCAGCTTAGGGGCATTGGAGACAGGGCTAGGCTATGGCTACACCTTC.

V and J are TRBV5-6 and TRBJ2-1; 9 nucleotides agree with TRBD1. CDR1 is SGHDT and CDR2 is YYEEEE in the germline V gene. After removal of 3 bases from V and 4 bases from J, the junction contained 11 bases not matched to a gene. CDR3 length equals 17 residues. The CDR3 is CASSSDTGGALYNEQFF. The CDR3, as DNA: TGTGCCAGCAGCTCGGACACAGGGGGCGCCCTGTACAATGAGCAGTTCTTC.

This clone was counted only a few times. This chain joins TRBV4-1 and TRBJ2-7; 8 bases align to TRBD1. The CDR3 loop spans 15 amino acids. Looked up from germline, CDR1 is MGHRA and CDR2 is YSYEKL. J was trimmed by 4 bases and V by 3 bases; bases with no gene match: 8. DNA for the CDR3: TGCGCCAGCAGCCACCTCGGACAGGGATTTTACGAGCAGTACTTC. Residues: CASSHLGQGFYEQYF.

The chain carries TRBV19 and TRBJ2-5, with a weak D call TRBD1 (5 bases). This CDR3 has 16 amino acids. Germline V CDR1 and CDR2: LNHDA, SQIVND (reference sequence). The V end was cut by 3 bases, the J end by 5 bases, with 19 bases between. DNA for the CDR3: TGTGCCAGTAGTATGGTGGCCAGGGCGTTTGGGGAGACCCAGTACTTC. It encodes CASSMVARAFGETQYF.

The table lists this clone with a few counts. The genes are TRBV7-9 and TRBJ1-3; D is perhaps TRBD1 (5 bases). CDR3 length: 15 residues. Germline CDR1 is SEHNR and CDR2 is FQNEAQ (reference sequence). Trimming stripped 3 bases from V and 0 bases from J, with 9 bases between. The CDR3 DNA reads as TGTGCCAGCAGCTTCACCGGGGGCTCTGGAAACACCATATATTTT. It encodes CASSFTGGSGNTIYF. Filled out from reference TRBV7-9 and TRBJ1-3, the complete variable domain reads DTGVSQNPRHKITKRGQNVTFRCDPISEHNRLYWYRQTLGQGPEFLTYFQNEAQLEKSRLLSDRFSAERPKGSFSTLEIQRTEQGDSAMYLCASSFTGGSGNTIYFGEGSWLTVV.

J is TRBJ1-4 and V is TRBV7-9, with D unresolved. The CDR3 spans 12 residues. Trimming removed 3 bases from V and 8 bases from J, with 7 bases in between. From germline, CDR1 is SEHNR and CDR2 FQNEAQ (reference sequence). CDR3 amino acids: CASSFLGEKLFF. CDR3 coding DNA: TGTGCCAGCAGCTTCCTCGGGGAAAAACTGTTTTTT.

This rearrangement joins TRBV6-5 to TRBJ1-1; D remains ambiguous. Germline lookup yields CDR1 MNHEY and CDR2 SVGAGI. The CDR3 consists of 14 residues. V was trimmed by 6 bases and J by 4 bases, leaving 15 bases between them. This CDR3 reads CASRLAPSPTEAFF. In DNA, the CDR3 is TGTGCCAGCAGGCTAGCCCCTAGCCCCACTGAAGCTTTCTTT.

The rearrangement links TRBV5-6 to TRBJ2-1; TRBD1 aligns across 8 bases. The length of the CDR3 is 13 residues. Germline V gives CDR1 SGHDT, CDR2 YYEEEE. V shed 4 bases and J 7 bases; nucleotides not matched to a gene: 4. The CDR3 DNA reads as TGTGCCAGCAGCCCCGACAGGGGTAATGAGCAGTTCTTC. The encoded protein is CASSPDRGNEQFF.

The rearrangement uses TRBV19 and TRBJ2-7; TRBD1 matches at 10 bases. The germline CDR1 and CDR2 sequences are LNHDA and SQIVND (reference sequence). The CDR3 totals 17 residues. The V segment lost 3 bases and the J segment 4 bases; nucleotides outside the gene matches: 12. CDR3 DNA sequence: TGTGCCAGTAGTATGGAGCTGGGACAGGGGTTAGGTTACGAGCAGTACTTC. Protein product: CASSMELGQGLGYEQYF.